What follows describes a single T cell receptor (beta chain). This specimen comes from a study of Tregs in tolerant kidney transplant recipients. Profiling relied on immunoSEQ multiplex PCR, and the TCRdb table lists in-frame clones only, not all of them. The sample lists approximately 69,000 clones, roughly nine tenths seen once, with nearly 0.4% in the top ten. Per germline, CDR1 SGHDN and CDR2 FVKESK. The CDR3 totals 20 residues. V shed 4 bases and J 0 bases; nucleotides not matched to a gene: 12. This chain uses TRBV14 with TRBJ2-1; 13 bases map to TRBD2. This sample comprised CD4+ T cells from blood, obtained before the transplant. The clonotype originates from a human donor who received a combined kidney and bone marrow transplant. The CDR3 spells CASSRVPGLAGKSSYNEQFF. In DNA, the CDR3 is TGTGCCAGCAGCCGAGTACCGGGACTAGCGGGGAAGAGCTCCTACAATGAGCAGTTCTTC. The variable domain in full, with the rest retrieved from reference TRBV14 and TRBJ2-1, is EAGVTQFPSHSVIEKGQTVTLRCDPISGHDNLYWYRRVMGKEIKFLLHFVKESKQDESGMPNNRFLAERTGGTYSTLKVQPAELEDSGVYFCASSRVPGLAGKSSYNEQFFGPGTRLTVL.